These 10 T cell receptor beta chains originate from one sample sequenced in a study of T cells expressing NK-cell markers. Following a re-call of the 5' RACE reads, TCRdb has one entry per CDR3 protein and lacks DNA. In all, the sample yields about 450,000 distinct CDR3 sequences. The sequenced sample was blood T cells: a sorted CD56 or NKG2C T cell subset, CD4+ or CD8+ T cells, or bulk PBMC T cells (not recorded which). The source is a woman between 18 and 70 years old in good health.

The rearrangement links TRBV7-9 to TRBJ1-5; TCRdb indicates TRBD1, and absent DNA this call remains unverified. The length of the CDR3 is 15 residues. Per germline, CDR1 SEHNR and CDR2 FQNEAQ (reference sequence). CDR3 loop: CASSIRLRGNQPQHF.

The V call is TRBV12-3 or TRBV12-4, the J call TRBJ1-3; TCRdb reports TRBD1, a call that lacks DNA to check it against. This CDR3 contains 11 residues. This CDR3 reads CASSLPDTIYF.

The chain couples TRBV5-1 to TRBJ1-6; the D call from TCRdb, TRBD1, cannot be confirmed without DNA. CDR3 length equals 16 residues. Germline V lookup: CDR1 SGHRS, CDR2 YFSETQ. CDR3: CASSLGLGQGNSPLHF. The full variable domain, completed using reference TRBV5-1 and TRBJ1-6, is KAGVTQTPRYLIKTRGQQVTLSCSPISGHRSVSWYQQTPGQGLQFLFEYFSETQRNKGNFPGRFSGRQFSNSRSEMNVSTLELGDSALYLCASSLGLGQGNSPLHFGNGTRLTVT.

The rearrangement uses TRBV5-1 and TRBJ2-7; TCRdb proposes TRBD2, but this gene call is untestable without DNA. Germline CDR1 reads SGHRS; CDR2 reads YFSETQ. The CDR3 loop spans 15 amino acids. CDR3 sequence: CASSERLAGTYEQYF. Supplemented by reference TRBV5-1 and TRBJ2-7, the full variable domain reads KAGVTQTPRYLIKTRGQQVTLSCSPISGHRSVSWYQQTPGQGLQFLFEYFSETQRNKGNFPGRFSGRQFSNSRSEMNVSTLELGDSALYLCASSERLAGTYEQYFGPGTRLTVT.

This chain links TRBV5-1 with TRBJ1-2. The V gene's germline CDR1 is SGHRS and CDR2 YFSETQ. This CDR3 is 14 amino acids long. The CDR3 is CASSLDGINYGYTF.

The rearrangement joins TRBV18 to TRBJ2-5. In germline, CDR1 is KGHSH, CDR2 LQKENI. The CDR3 has 13 amino acids. The CDR3 loop is CASSPPTRETQYF.

V gene TRBV5-1 combines with J gene TRBJ2-5; the TCRdb call, TRBD1, lacks DNA for checking. This CDR3 region has 14 residues. Germline CDR1 reads SGHRS; CDR2 reads YFSETQ. The chain's CDR3 is CASTRQGAFETQYF.

This chain links TRBV4-3 with TRBJ1-1. The CDR3 consists of 16 residues. Germline values: CDR1 LGHNA, CDR2 YSLEER. The CDR3 region is CASSQAPIGMNTEAFF.

The rearrangement joins TRBV18 to TRBJ2-3; the D call of TRBD2 rests on TCRdb alone, since no DNA is present to check it. The CDR3 has 17 amino acids. CDR1 is KGHSH, CDR2 LQKENI, per germline. The CDR3 sequence: CASSAGLAGSTEERQYF.

The chain joins TRBV5-1 to TRBJ1-1; TCRdb lists TRBD1, though no DNA is available to test this call. The CDR3 runs to 14 residues. Germline lookup yields CDR1 SGHRS and CDR2 YFSETQ. This CDR3 is CASSYRTGTSQAFF.